The source of this T cell receptor (beta chain) is a study of technical replicates of blood from a few donors. Method: immunoSEQ multiplex PCR; TCRdb's copy keeps in-frame clones and lacks some. Of approximately 58,000 clones in the sample, roughly 86% were seen once. The CDR3 is made up of 13 amino acids. From germline, CDR1 is MRHNA and CDR2 SNTAGT. The V end lost 2 bases, the J end lost 9 bases, and 10 bases lay between the germline ends. The source material was PBMCs. The chain uses TRBV6-4 and TRBJ2-2; a possible D gene is TRBD1 (6 bases). The TCR sequence derives from a human donor in good health. Some clones in this sample may be carry-over from other donors' samples. The CDR3 DNA follows: TGTGCCAGCAGTGACGACTGGGGGCGGGAGCTGTTTTTT. Translated, it gives CASSDDWGRELFF.